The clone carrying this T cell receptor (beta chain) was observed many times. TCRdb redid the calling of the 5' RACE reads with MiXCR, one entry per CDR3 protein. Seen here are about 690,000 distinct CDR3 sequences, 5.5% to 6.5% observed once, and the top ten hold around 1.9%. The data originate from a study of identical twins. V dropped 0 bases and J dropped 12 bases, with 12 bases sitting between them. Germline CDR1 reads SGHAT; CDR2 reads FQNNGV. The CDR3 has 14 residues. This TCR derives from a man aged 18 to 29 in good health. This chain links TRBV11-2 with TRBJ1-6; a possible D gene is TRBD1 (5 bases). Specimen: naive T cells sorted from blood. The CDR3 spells CASSLEIEGQPLHF. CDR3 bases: TGTGCCAGCAGCTTAGAAATTGAAGGACAACCCCTCCACTTT.